The 3 T cell receptor beta chains below come from one sample, sequenced in a study of vaccination effects on CD4 cells after COVID-19. Some clones are missing from TCRdb's copy, which holds only in-frame ones; the method was immunoSEQ multiplex PCR. The profile shows tens of thousands of clones, roughly 80% of them singletons. No antigen has been identified for these receptors. The ViraFEST assay expanded antigen-specific CD4+ T cells with viral peptide pools before sequencing. At the end of 10 days of culture, CD4+ T cells were isolated. Of the BNT162b2 and mRNA-1273 vaccines, participants received two doses of one or the other. The starting material was CD4+ T cells from PBMCs cultured with HCoV-OC43 spike peptides, obtained after COVID-19 vaccination. Described subset: HCoV-OC43 spike overlapping peptide pool stimulation. The receptors shown here come from a human donor who received a COVID-19 vaccine.

This clone was seen more than once but under ten times. This chain connects TRBV6-5 to TRBJ1-6; D gene unclear. Trimming left V 5 bases short and J 14 bases short, with 10 bases between. This CDR3 comprises 11 residues. Germline CDR1 reads MNHEY; CDR2 reads SVGAGI. Here the CDR3 DNA reads TGTGCCAGCAGTCCTACCCGGACCCTCCACTTT. This translates into CASSPTRTLHF.

The V gene is TRBV18, the J gene TRBJ2-7; 9 bases match TRBD1. Germline trimming cut 1 base from V and 3 bases from J; bases unmatched to any gene: 4. This CDR3 has 15 residues. CDR1 and CDR2 from the germline V gene are KGHSH and LQKENI. This CDR3 reads CASSPQGQGIYEQYV. The CDR3 DNA reads TGTGCCAGCTCACCACAAGGACAGGGGATCTACGAGCAGTACGTC.

V usage is TRBV6-6 and J usage is TRBJ2-3; D is unclear. CDR3 size: 13 residues. Germline assignment: CDR1 MNHNY and CDR2 SVGAGI (reference sequence). Trimming stripped 2 bases from V and 6 bases from J, with 9 bases between. The CDR3 sequence is CASSYGRMDTQYF. CDR3 sequence (DNA): TGTGCCAGCAGTTACGGAAGGATGGATACGCAGTATTTT.